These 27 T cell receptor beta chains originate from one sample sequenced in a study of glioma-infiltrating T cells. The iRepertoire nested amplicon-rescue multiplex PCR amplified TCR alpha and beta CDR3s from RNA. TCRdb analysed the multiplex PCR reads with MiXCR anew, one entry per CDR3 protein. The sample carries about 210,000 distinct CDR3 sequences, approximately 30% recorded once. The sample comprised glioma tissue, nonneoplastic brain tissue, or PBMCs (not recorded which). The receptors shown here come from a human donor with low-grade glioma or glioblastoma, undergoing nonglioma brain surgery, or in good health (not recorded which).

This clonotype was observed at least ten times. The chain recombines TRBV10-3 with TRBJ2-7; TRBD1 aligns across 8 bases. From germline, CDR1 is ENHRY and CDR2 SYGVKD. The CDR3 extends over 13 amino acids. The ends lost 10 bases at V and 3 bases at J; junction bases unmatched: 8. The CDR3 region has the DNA TGTGCCACCGGGACAGGTGGGTTCTACGAGCAGTACTTC. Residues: CATGTGGFYEQYF.

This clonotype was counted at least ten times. Written as DNA, the CDR3 is TGCGCCAGCAGCCAAAGTCTGGGCTCTGGAAACACCATATATTTT. Translation gives CASSQSLGSGNTIYF. V is TRBV4-1 and J is TRBJ1-3, with D unclear. CDR3 size: 15 residues. Trimming cost V 2 bases and J 0 bases, with 8 bases left between them. Germline V gene lookup returns CDR1 MGHRA and CDR2 YSYEKL.

The CDR3 region is CASSLLGDNYGNTIYF. The CDR3 DNA is TGTGCCAGCAGTTTGTTAGGCGACAACTATGGAAACACCATATATTTT. J is TRBJ1-3 and V is TRBV27; D remains unclear. V was shortened by 3 bases and J by 3 bases, with 15 bases between the two germline ends. The germline CDR1 and CDR2 sequences are MNHEY and SMNVEV (reference sequence). The CDR3 has 16 amino acids.

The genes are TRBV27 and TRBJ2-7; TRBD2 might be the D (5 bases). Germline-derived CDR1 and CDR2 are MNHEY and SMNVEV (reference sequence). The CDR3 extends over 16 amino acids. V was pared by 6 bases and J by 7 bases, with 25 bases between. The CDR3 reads CASSVQTGSSYNEQYF. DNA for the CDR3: TGTGCCAGCAGCGTCCAAACGGGAAGCTCCTACAATGAGCAGTACTTC.

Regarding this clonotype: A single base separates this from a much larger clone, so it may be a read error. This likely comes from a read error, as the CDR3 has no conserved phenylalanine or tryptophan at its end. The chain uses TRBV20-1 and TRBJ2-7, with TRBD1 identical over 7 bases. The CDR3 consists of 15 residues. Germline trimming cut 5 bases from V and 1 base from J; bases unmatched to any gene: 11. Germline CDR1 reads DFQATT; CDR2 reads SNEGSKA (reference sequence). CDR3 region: CSAPRPLTGSYEQYS. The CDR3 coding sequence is TGCAGTGCTCCACGGCCCTTGACAGGGTCCTACGAGCAGTACTCC.

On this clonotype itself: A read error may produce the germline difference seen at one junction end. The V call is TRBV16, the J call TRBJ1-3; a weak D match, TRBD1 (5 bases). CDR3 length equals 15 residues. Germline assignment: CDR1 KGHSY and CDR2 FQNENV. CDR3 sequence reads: CASSQFGGTGNAIYF. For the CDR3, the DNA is TGTGCCAGCAGCCAATTCGGGGGAACTGGAAACGCCATATATTTT.

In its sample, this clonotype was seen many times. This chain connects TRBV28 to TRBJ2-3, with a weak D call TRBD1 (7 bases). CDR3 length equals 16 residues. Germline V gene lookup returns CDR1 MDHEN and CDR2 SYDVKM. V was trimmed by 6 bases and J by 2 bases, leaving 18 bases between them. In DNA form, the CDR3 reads TGTGCCAGCAGAGGAGGAGGGGGCGGACACACAGATACGCAGTATTTT. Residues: CASRGGGGGHTDTQYF. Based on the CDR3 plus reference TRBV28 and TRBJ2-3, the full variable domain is DVKVTQSSRYLVKRTGEKVFLECVQDMDHENMFWYRQDPGLGLRLIYFSYDVKMKEKGDIPEGYSVSREKKERFSLILESASTNQTSMYLCASRGGGGGHTDTQYFGPGTRLTVL.

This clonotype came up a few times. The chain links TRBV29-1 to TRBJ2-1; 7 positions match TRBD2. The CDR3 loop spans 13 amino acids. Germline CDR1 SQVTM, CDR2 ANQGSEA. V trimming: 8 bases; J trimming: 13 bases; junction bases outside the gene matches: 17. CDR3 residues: CSSIRPGLTFQFF. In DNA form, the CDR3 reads TGCAGCTCGATCCGACCGGGACTAACTTTTCAGTTCTTC.

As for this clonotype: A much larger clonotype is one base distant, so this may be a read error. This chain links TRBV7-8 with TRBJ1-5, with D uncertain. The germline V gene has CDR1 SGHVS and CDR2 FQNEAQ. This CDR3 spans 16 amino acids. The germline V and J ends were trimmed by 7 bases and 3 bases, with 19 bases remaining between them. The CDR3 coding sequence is TGTGCCAGCATCCAAGAAGCAACAGTCCCCAATCAGCCCCAGCATTTT. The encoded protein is CASIQEATVPNQPQHF.

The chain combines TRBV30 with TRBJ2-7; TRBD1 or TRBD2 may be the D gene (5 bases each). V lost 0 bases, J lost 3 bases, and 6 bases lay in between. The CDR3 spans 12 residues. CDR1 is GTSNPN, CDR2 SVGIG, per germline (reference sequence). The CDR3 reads CAWSVRGYEQYF. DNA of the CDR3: TGTGCCTGGAGTGTGAGGGGCTACGAGCAGTACTTC. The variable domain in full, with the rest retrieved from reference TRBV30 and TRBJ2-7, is SQTIHQWPATLVQPVGSPLSLECTVEGTSNPNLYWYRQAAGRGLQLLFYSVGIGQISSEVPQNLSASRPQDRQFILSSKKLLLSDSGFYLCAWSVRGYEQYFGPGTRLTVT.

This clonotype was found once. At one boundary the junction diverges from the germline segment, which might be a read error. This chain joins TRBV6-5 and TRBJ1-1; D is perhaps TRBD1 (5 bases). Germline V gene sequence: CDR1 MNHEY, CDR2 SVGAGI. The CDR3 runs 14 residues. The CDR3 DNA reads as TGTGACAGCAGTTATGAGGAAGGGGCCACTGAAACTTTCTTT. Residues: CDSSYEEGATETFF.

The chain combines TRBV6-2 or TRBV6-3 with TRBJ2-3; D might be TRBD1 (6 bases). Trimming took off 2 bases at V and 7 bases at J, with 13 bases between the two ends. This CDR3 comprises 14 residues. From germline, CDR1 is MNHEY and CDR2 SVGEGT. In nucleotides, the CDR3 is TGTGCCAGCAGTTACCCGGCAGGGGTAAATACGCAGTATTTT. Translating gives CASSYPAGVNTQYF.

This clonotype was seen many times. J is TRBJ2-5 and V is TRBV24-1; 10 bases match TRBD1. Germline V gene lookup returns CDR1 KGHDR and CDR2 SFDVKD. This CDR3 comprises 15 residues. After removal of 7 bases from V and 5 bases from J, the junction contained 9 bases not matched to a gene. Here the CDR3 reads CATSQRDRGGETQYF. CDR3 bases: TGTGCCACCAGCCAAAGGGACAGGGGCGGGGAGACCCAGTACTTC.

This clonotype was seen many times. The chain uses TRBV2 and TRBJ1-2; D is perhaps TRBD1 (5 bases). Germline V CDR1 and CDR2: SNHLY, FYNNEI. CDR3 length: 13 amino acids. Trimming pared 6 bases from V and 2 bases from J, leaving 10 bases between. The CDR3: CASRGRANYGYTF. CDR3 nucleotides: TGTGCCAGCAGGGGACGGGCGAACTATGGCTACACCTTC.

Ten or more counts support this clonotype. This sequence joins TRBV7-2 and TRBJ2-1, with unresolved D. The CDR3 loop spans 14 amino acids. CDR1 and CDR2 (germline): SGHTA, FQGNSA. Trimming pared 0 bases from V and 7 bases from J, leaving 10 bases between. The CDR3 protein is CASSLAAGTNEQFF. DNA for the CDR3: TGTGCCAGCAGCTTAGCAGCCGGAACGAATGAGCAGTTCTTC.

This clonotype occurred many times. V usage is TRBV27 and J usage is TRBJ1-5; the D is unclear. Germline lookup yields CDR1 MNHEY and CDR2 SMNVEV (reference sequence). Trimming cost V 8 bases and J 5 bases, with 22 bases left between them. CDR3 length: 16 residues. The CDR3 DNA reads TGTGCCAGCGGACCGGGCCCCTTATCATTCCATCAGCCCCAGCATTTT. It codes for CASGPGPLSFHQPQHF.

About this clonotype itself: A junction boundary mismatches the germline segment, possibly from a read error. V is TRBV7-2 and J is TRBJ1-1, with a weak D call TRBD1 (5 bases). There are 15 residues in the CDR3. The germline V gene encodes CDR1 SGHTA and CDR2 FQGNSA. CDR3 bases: TGTGCCAGCAGTTTAGGGGCCGCGGGGAACACTGAAGATTTCTTT. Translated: CASSLGAAGNTEDFF.

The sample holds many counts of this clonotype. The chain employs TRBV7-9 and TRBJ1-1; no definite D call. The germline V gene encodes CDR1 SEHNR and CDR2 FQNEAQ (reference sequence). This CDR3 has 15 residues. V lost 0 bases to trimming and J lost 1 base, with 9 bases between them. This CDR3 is CASSLAVGGNTEAFF. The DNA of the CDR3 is TGTGCCAGCAGCTTAGCTGTGGGAGGGAACACTGAAGCTTTCTTT.

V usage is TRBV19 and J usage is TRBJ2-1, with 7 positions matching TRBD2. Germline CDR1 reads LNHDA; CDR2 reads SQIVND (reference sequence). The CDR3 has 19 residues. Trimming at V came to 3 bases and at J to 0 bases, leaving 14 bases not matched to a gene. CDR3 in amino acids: CASSILASGPYVSYNEQFF. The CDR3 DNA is TGTGCCAGTAGTATTTTGGCTAGCGGACCGTACGTCTCCTACAATGAGCAGTTCTTC.

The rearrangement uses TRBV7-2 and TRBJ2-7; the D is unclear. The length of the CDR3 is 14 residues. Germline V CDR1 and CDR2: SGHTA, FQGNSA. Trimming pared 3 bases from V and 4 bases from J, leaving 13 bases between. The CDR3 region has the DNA TGTGCCAGCAGCTTTTCTGGGAAGCTATACGAGCAGTACTTC. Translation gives CASSFSGKLYEQYF.

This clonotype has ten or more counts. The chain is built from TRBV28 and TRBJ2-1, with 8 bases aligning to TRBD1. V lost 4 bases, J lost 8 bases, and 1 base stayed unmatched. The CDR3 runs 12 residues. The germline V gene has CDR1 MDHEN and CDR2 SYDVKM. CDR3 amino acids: CASSSGGDEQFF. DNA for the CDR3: TGTGCCAGCAGTTCAGGGGGCGATGAGCAGTTCTTC.

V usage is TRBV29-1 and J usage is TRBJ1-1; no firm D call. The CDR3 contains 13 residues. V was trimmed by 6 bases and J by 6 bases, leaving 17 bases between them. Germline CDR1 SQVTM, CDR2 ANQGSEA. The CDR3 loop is CSVGSIGWAEAFF. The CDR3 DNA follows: TGCAGCGTGGGGTCAATAGGATGGGCTGAAGCTTTCTTT.

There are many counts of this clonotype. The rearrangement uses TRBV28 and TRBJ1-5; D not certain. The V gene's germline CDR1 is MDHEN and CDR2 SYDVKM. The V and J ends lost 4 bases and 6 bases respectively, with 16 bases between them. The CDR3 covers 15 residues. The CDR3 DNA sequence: TGTGCCAGCAGTTCACCGGACGGCGCAAGTCAGCCCCAGCATTTT. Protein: CASSSPDGASQPQHF.

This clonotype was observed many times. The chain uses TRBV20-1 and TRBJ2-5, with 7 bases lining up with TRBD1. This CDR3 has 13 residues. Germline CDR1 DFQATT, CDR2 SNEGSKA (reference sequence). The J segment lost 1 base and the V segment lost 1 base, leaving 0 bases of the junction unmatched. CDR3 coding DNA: TGCAGTGCTAGAGGGGACAGCCAAGAGACCCAGTACTTC. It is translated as CSARGDSQETQYF.

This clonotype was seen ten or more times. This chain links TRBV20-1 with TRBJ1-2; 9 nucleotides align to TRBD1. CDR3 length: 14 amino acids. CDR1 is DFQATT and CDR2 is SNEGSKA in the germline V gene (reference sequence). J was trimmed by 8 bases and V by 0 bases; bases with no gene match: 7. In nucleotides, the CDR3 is TGCAGTGCTAGAGAGTCCGGGACAGGGTACGGCTACACCTTC. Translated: CSARESGTGYGYTF.

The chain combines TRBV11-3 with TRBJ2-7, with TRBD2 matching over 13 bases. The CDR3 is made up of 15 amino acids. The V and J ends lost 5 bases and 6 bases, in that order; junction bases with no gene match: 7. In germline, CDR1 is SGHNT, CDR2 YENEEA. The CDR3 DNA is TGTGCCAGCAGCCCCGGGACTAGCGGGATCAGCGAGCAGTACTTC. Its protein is CASSPGTSGISEQYF. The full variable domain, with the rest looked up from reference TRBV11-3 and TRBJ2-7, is EAGVVQSPRYKIIEKKQPVAFWCNPISGHNTLYWYLQNLGQGPELLIRYENEEAVDDSQLPKDRFSAERLKGVDSTLKIQPAELGDSAVYLCASSPGTSGISEQYFGPGTRLTVT.

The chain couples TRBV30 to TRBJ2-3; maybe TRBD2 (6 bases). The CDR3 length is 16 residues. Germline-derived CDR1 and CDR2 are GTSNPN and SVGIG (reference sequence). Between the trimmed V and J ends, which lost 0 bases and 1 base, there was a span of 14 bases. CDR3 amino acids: CAWSVLRGMGTDTQYF. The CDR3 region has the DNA TGTGCCTGGAGTGTACTGCGCGGGATGGGCACAGATACGCAGTATTTT.